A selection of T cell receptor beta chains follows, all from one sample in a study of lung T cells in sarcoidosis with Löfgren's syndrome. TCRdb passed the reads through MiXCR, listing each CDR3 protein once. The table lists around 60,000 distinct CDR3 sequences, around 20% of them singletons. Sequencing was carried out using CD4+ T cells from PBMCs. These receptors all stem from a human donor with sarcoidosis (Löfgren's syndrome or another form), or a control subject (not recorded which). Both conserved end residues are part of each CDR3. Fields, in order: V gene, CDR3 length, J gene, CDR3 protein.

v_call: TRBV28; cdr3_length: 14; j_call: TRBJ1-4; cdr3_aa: CASSSVGLREKLFF
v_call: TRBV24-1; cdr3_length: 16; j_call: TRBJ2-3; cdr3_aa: CATSDADPDITDTQYF
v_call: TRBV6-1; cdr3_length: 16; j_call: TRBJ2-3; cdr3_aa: CASSYGGGISTDTQYF
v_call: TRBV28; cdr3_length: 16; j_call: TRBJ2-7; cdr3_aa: CASSPIIGGMGGEQYF
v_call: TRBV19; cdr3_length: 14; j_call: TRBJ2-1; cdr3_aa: CATEQGGKYNEQFF
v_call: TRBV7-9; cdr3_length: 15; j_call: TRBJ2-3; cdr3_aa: CASSLEVPGTDTQYF
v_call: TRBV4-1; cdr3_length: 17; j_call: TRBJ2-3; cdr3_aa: CASSQAGARSSTDTQYF
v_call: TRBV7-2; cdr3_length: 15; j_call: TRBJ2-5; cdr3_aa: CASSLRRAGQEAQYF
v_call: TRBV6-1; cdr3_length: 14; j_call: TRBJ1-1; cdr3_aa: CASRRDNANTEAFF
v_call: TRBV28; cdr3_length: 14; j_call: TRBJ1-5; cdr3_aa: CASSRDSVNQPQHF
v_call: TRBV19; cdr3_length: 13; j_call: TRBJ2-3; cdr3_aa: CASSDTRANTQYF